This TCR beta chain derives from a study of technical replicates of blood from a handful of donors. CDR3 length: 14 residues. Germline CDR1 MGHRA, CDR2 YSYEKL. Trimming left V 1 base short and J 9 bases short, with 15 bases between. Clones were read by immunoSEQ multiplex PCR, and TCRdb kept only the in-frame ones, dropping some. This sample has fewer than 90,000 clones, with around 94% found just once. The source of this sequence is a human donor in good health. V usage is TRBV4-1 and J usage is TRBJ2-5; a weak D match, TRBD2 (6 bases). The specimen sequenced was T cells isolated from PBMCs. The CDR3 DNA sequence: TGCGCCAGCAGCCAAGCCGGACTGACGGGGGCCCAGTACTTC. Translation: CASSQAGLTGAQYF.